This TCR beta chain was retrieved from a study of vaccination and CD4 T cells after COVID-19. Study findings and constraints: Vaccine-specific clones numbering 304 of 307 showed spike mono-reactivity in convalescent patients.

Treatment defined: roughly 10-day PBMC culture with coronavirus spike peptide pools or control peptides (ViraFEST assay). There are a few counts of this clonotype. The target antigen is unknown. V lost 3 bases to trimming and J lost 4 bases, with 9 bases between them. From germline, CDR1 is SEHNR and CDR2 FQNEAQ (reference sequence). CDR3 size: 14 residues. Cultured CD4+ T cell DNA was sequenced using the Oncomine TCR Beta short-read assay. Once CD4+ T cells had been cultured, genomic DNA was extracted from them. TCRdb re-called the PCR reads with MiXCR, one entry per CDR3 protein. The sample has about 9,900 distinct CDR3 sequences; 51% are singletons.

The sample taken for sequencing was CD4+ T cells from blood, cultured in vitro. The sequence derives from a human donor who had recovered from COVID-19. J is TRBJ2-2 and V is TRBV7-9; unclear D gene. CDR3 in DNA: TGTGCCAGCAGCTTGGCAGAGTTCACCGGGGAGCTGTTTTTT. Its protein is CASSLAEFTGELFF.